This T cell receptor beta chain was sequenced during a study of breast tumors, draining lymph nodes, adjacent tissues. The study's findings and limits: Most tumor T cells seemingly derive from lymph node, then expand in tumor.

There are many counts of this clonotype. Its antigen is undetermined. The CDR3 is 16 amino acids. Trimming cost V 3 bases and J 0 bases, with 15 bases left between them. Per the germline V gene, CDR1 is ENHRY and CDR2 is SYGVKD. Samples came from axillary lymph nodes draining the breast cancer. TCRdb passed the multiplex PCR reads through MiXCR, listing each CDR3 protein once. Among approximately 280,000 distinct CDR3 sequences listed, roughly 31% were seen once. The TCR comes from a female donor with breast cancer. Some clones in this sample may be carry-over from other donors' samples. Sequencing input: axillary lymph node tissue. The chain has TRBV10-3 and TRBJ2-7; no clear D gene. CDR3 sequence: CAISDLASRSSYEQYF. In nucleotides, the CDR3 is TGTGCCATCAGTGATTTAGCTAGTCGGAGCTCCTACGAGCAGTACTTC.